This T cell receptor beta chain appears in the sequencing data of a study of blood T cell repertoires in COVID-19. This clone was seen a few times. The CDR3 sequence is 15 residues long. Germline CDR1 SGHTA, CDR2 FQGTGA. The V end lost 5 bases, the J end lost 0 bases, and 13 bases lay between the germline ends. TCRdb's table, derived via immunoSEQ multiplex PCR, lists solely in-frame clones and lacks some. This table has about 270,000 clones, roughly nine tenths appearing once. Cohort allocation depended upon clinical history that participants reported. The chain employs TRBV7-3 and TRBJ1-2, with no clear D. Sequences were obtained from PBMCs or T cells enriched from blood (not recorded which). This receptor was taken from a woman aged 55-70 years who had recovered from COVID-19. The CDR3 spells CASSHRRVANYGYTF. The CDR3 coding sequence is TGTGCCAGCAGCCACCGACGGGTAGCTAACTATGGCTACACCTTC.